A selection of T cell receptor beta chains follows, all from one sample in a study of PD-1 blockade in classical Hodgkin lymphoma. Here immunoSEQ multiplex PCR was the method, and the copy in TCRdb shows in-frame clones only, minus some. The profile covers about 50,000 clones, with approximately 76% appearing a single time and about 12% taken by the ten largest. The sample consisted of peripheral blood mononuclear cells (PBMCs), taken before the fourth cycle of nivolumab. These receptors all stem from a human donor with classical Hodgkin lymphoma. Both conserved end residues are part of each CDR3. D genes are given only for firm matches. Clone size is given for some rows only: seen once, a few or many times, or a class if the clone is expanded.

CDR3 protein: CASTETQASTDTQYF
CDR3 DNA: TGCGCCAGCACCGAGACTCAAGCTAGCACAGATACGCAGTATTTT
J gene: TRBJ2-3
clone size: -
D gene: -
V gene: TRBV10-2

CDR3 protein: CASSWRFDEQFF
CDR3 DNA: TGTGCCAGCAGCTGGAGGTTTGATGAGCAGTTCTTC
J gene: TRBJ2-1
clone size: once
D gene: -
V gene: TRBV11-2

CDR3 protein: CASSGSWGAGTEAFF
CDR3 DNA: TGTGCCAGCAGTGGATCTTGGGGTGCTGGCACTGAAGCTTTCTTT
J gene: TRBJ1-1
clone size: -
D gene: -
V gene: TRBV2

CDR3 protein: CASSVDSLYNEQFF
CDR3 DNA: TGTGCCAGCAGCGTGGACAGCCTATACAATGAGCAGTTCTTC
J gene: TRBJ2-1
clone size: -
D gene: -
V gene: TRBV9

CDR3 protein: CASSLVGRWGASSYEQYF
CDR3 DNA: TGTGCCAGCAGCTTAGTGGGGCGTTGGGGGGCGAGCTCCTACGAGCAGTACTTC
J gene: TRBJ2-7
clone size: -
D gene: -
V gene: TRBV11-3

CDR3 protein: CASSLRDSGPTDTQYF
CDR3 DNA: TGTGCCAGCAGCCTCCGGGACAGCGGACCTACAGATACGCAGTATTTT
J gene: TRBJ2-3
clone size: -
D gene: TRBD1
V gene: TRBV7-9

CDR3 protein: CSARLAGEQYF
CDR3 DNA: TGCAGTGCTAGACTAGCTGGCGAGCAGTACTTC
J gene: TRBJ2-7
clone size: -
D gene: -
V gene: TRBV20-1

CDR3 protein: CASSSAGGNWDTIYF
CDR3 DNA: TGTGCCAGCAGTAGCGCGGGGGGAAATTGGGACACCATATATTTT
J gene: TRBJ1-3
clone size: -
D gene: -
V gene: TRBV28

CDR3 protein: CASSLGTSGSYNEQFF
CDR3 DNA: TGTGCCAGCAGCTTGGGGACTAGCGGGTCCTACAATGAGCAGTTCTTC
J gene: TRBJ2-1
clone size: -
D gene: TRBD2
V gene: TRBV7-9

CDR3 protein: CASSGSYTQYF
CDR3 DNA: TGTGCCAGCAGCGGGAGTTATACGCAGTATTTT
J gene: TRBJ2-3
clone size: -
D gene: -
V gene: TRBV28

CDR3 protein: CASSPRVRVGNQPQHF
CDR3 DNA: TGTGCCAGCAGTCCCCGGGTCCGGGTGGGCAATCAGCCCCAGCATTTT
J gene: TRBJ1-5
clone size: few
D gene: -
V gene: TRBV27

CDR3 protein: CASSEVEETQYF
CDR3 DNA: TGTGCCAGCAGTGAAGTAGAGGAGACCCAGTACTTC
J gene: TRBJ2-5
clone size: -
D gene: -
V gene: TRBV2

CDR3 protein: CASRNTGISGNTIYF
CDR3 DNA: TGTGCCAGCAGGAACACAGGGATCTCTGGAAACACCATATATTTT
J gene: TRBJ1-3
clone size: -
D gene: -
V gene: TRBV11-2

CDR3 protein: CASSPDRYPYEQYF
CDR3 DNA: TGCGCCAGCAGCCCCGACAGGTATCCCTACGAGCAGTACTTC
J gene: TRBJ2-7
clone size: -
D gene: -
V gene: TRBV5-1

CDR3 protein: CASSPRTGWNIQYF
CDR3 DNA: TGTGCCAGCAGCCCCCGGACAGGTTGGAACATTCAGTACTTC
J gene: TRBJ2-4
clone size: -
D gene: TRBD1
V gene: TRBV11-2

CDR3 protein: CASSPGLDETQYF
CDR3 DNA: TGTGCCAGCAGCCCCGGGCTAGACGAGACCCAGTACTTC
J gene: TRBJ2-5
clone size: -
D gene: -
V gene: TRBV7-6

CDR3 protein: CASSFTSGSKETQYF
CDR3 DNA: TGCGCCAGCAGCTTTACTAGCGGGAGTAAAGAGACCCAGTACTTC
J gene: TRBJ2-5
clone size: -
D gene: TRBD2
V gene: TRBV5-1

CDR3 protein: CASSGPRQVVSGNTIYF
CDR3 DNA: TGTGCCAGCAGTGGACCGAGACAGGTTGTCTCTGGAAACACCATATATTTT
J gene: TRBJ1-3
clone size: many
D gene: -
V gene: TRBV6-4

CDR3 protein: CASNPDGRTYEQYF
CDR3 DNA: TGTGCCAGTAACCCGGACGGCAGAACCTACGAGCAGTACTTC
J gene: TRBJ2-7
clone size: -
D gene: -
V gene: TRBV19

CDR3 protein: CASNTGGNTIYF
CDR3 DNA: TGTGCCAGCAATACAGGAGGAAACACCATATATTTT
J gene: TRBJ1-3
clone size: -
D gene: -
V gene: TRBV28

CDR3 protein: CASSFTRAETDTQYF
CDR3 DNA: TGCGCCAGCAGCTTCACCCGAGCGGAAACAGATACGCAGTATTTT
J gene: TRBJ2-3
clone size: -
D gene: -
V gene: TRBV5-1

CDR3 protein: CASSTSHPGVTEAFF
CDR3 DNA: TGTGCCAGCAGTACCTCGCACCCGGGTGTCACTGAAGCTTTCTTT
J gene: TRBJ1-1
clone size: -
D gene: -
V gene: TRBV6-1

CDR3 protein: CASSFRWYQETQYF
CDR3 DNA: TGTGCCAGCAGTTTTCGGTGGTACCAAGAGACCCAGTACTTC
J gene: TRBJ2-5
clone size: -
D gene: -
V gene: TRBV6-5

CDR3 protein: CASRTGPGEAVYEQYF
CDR3 DNA: TGTGCCAGCAGAACGGGTCCCGGAGAGGCCGTCTACGAGCAGTACTTC
J gene: TRBJ2-7
clone size: -
D gene: -
V gene: TRBV10-3

CDR3 protein: CASSPPIREGPKNIQYF
CDR3 DNA: TGTGCCAGCAGCCCCCCTATCCGGGAGGGCCCTAAAAACATTCAGTACTTC
J gene: TRBJ2-4
clone size: few
D gene: TRBD2
V gene: TRBV7-8

CDR3 protein: CASSSGTEQYF
CDR3 DNA: TGTGCCAGCAGCTCCGGGACAGAGCAGTACTTC
J gene: TRBJ2-7
clone size: -
D gene: -
V gene: TRBV7-2

CDR3 protein: CASSPRRGGPYEQYF
CDR3 DNA: TGTGCCAGCAGCCCCCGGAGGGGAGGGCCCTACGAGCAGTACTTC
J gene: TRBJ2-7
clone size: -
D gene: TRBD2
V gene: TRBV6-5

CDR3 protein: CASSIWTGSGYNEQFF
CDR3 DNA: TGTGCCAGTAGTATTTGGACAGGATCGGGTTACAATGAGCAGTTCTTC
J gene: TRBJ2-1
clone size: -
D gene: TRBD1
V gene: TRBV19

CDR3 protein: CASSLGTSGSSEQYF
CDR3 DNA: TGTGCCAGCAGCTTAGGGACTAGCGGGAGTTCCGAGCAGTACTTC
J gene: TRBJ2-7
clone size: -
D gene: TRBD2
V gene: TRBV7-2

CDR3 protein: CASSTTGTETQYF
CDR3 DNA: TGTGCCAGCAGCACGACCGGGACGGAGACCCAGTACTTC
J gene: TRBJ2-5
clone size: -
D gene: -
V gene: TRBV11-3

CDR3 protein: CASSPAQGGFYGYTF
CDR3 DNA: TGTGCCAGCAGCCCAGCGCAGGGGGGGTTCTATGGCTACACCTTC
J gene: TRBJ1-2
clone size: -
D gene: TRBD1
V gene: TRBV7-9

CDR3 protein: CASSGLGVETQYF
CDR3 DNA: TGTGCCAGCAGTGGTCTCGGGGTAGAGACCCAGTACTTC
J gene: TRBJ2-5
clone size: -
D gene: -
V gene: TRBV2

CDR3 protein: CASSDPRVDRDTMDYEQYF
CDR3 DNA: TGTGCCAGCAGTGACCCTCGGGTCGACAGGGATACTATGGACTACGAGCAGTACTTC
J gene: TRBJ2-7
clone size: -
D gene: TRBD1
V gene: TRBV6-4

CDR3 protein: CASSIVGRQPQHF
CDR3 DNA: TGTGCCAGTAGTATAGTTGGTAGGCAGCCCCAGCATTTT
J gene: TRBJ1-5
clone size: -
D gene: -
V gene: TRBV19

CDR3 protein: CASSLGQGRETQYF
CDR3 DNA: TGCGCCAGCAGCTTGGGACAGGGGCGAGAGACCCAGTACTTC
J gene: TRBJ2-5
clone size: -
D gene: TRBD1
V gene: TRBV5-1

CDR3 protein: CASSAGTWTYNEQFF
CDR3 DNA: TGTGCCAGCAGTGCCGGGACCTGGACCTACAATGAGCAGTTCTTC
J gene: TRBJ2-1
clone size: many
D gene: -
V gene: TRBV28

CDR3 protein: CASSPYRATNTGELFF
CDR3 DNA: TGTGCCAGCAGCCCCTACCGGGCTACTAACACCGGGGAGCTGTTTTTT
J gene: TRBJ2-2
clone size: once
D gene: -
V gene: TRBV7-9

CDR3 protein: CASSFLGQAGTEAFF
CDR3 DNA: TGTGCCAGCAGTTTCCTCGGACAGGCGGGCACTGAAGCTTTCTTT
J gene: TRBJ1-1
clone size: -
D gene: TRBD1
V gene: TRBV28

CDR3 protein: CASSLPRLAGFSTDTQYF
CDR3 DNA: TGTGCCAGCAGCTTACCTAGACTAGCGGGGTTTAGCACAGATACGCAGTATTTT
J gene: TRBJ2-3
clone size: -
D gene: TRBD2
V gene: TRBV7-9

CDR3 protein: CASSLTAAGNQPQHF
CDR3 DNA: TGTGCCAGCAGCTTAACGGCGGCAGGGAATCAGCCCCAGCATTTT
J gene: TRBJ1-5
clone size: few
D gene: -
V gene: TRBV7-9

CDR3 protein: CASSQVTSGNTIYF
CDR3 DNA: TGCGCCAGCAGCCAAGTTACGTCGGGAAACACCATATATTTT
J gene: TRBJ1-3
clone size: -
D gene: -
V gene: TRBV4-1

CDR3 protein: CASSSQGAGGELFF
CDR3 DNA: TGTGCCAGCAGCTCCCAGGGGGCTGGCGGGGAGCTGTTTTTT
J gene: TRBJ2-2
clone size: -
D gene: TRBD1
V gene: TRBV11-1

CDR3 protein: CASSLPGWWGASYGYTF
CDR3 DNA: TGTGCCAGCAGTTTACCCGGTTGGTGGGGCGCATCCTATGGCTACACCTTC
J gene: TRBJ1-2
clone size: -
D gene: -
V gene: TRBV28

CDR3 protein: CASSLRQYSYEQYF
CDR3 DNA: TGTGCCAGCAGTTTGCGGCAATACTCCTACGAGCAGTACTTC
J gene: TRBJ2-7
clone size: -
D gene: -
V gene: TRBV28

CDR3 protein: CASSILSGRAAYNEQFF
CDR3 DNA: TGTGCCAGTAGTATTCTCAGCGGGAGGGCCGCGTACAATGAGCAGTTCTTC
J gene: TRBJ2-1
clone size: -
D gene: TRBD2
V gene: TRBV19

CDR3 protein: CSVERRLAGGGEQYF
CDR3 DNA: TGCAGCGTTGAAAGGCGGCTAGCCGGGGGAGGCGAGCAGTACTTC
J gene: TRBJ2-7
clone size: -
D gene: -
V gene: TRBV29-1

CDR3 protein: CASQGEGNQPQHF
CDR3 DNA: TGTGCCAGCCAGGGGGAGGGCAATCAGCCCCAGCATTTT
J gene: TRBJ1-5
clone size: -
D gene: TRBD1
V gene: TRBV2

CDR3 protein: CASSWTGQDSPLHF
CDR3 DNA: TGTGCCAGCAGTTGGACAGGGCAGGATTCACCCCTCCACTTT
J gene: TRBJ1-6
clone size: -
D gene: TRBD1
V gene: TRBV6-5

CDR3 protein: CASSTEQNTGELFF
CDR3 DNA: TGTGCCAGTAGTACAGAACAGAACACCGGGGAGCTGTTTTTT
J gene: TRBJ2-2
clone size: once
D gene: -
V gene: TRBV19

CDR3 protein: CASSVTPLRYSPLHF
CDR3 DNA: TGTGCCAGCAGTGTAACGCCTCTACGGTATTCACCCCTCCACTTT
J gene: TRBJ1-6
clone size: -
D gene: -
V gene: TRBV28

CDR3 protein: CASSLWGLSYGYTF
CDR3 DNA: TGTGCCAGCAGCCTGTGGGGGTTGAGTTATGGCTACACCTTC
J gene: TRBJ1-2
clone size: few
D gene: -
V gene: TRBV5-6

CDR3 protein: CAWSVPRRRGGFADTQYF
CDR3 DNA: TGTGCCTGGAGTGTACCGCGCCGCCGCGGGGGTTTTGCAGATACGCAGTATTTT
J gene: TRBJ2-3
clone size: -
D gene: TRBD2
V gene: TRBV30